Listed below are T cell receptor beta chains from one sample, sequenced in a study of blood T cell repertoires in COVID-19. Measured with immunoSEQ multiplex PCR; TCRdb has only the in-frame clones, and not every one. The table lists almost 250,000 clones, about 82% of them singletons, with over 5.5% in the top ten. The sample was peripheral blood. The receptors come from a woman of 80 years or more with COVID-19, enrolled during active disease. Each CDR3 is given with its conserved first and last residue.

V: TRBV12-1
CDR3: CASSFAQWRQIRPDSSYEQYF

V: TRBV6-2/TRBV6-3
CDR3: CASSPAKGSNQPQHF

V: TRBV5-1
CDR3: CASSGRLAGGSENNEQFF

V: TRBV27
CDR3: CASSLLGQGANYGYTF

V: TRBV19
CDR3: CASSIGQTGEKLFF

V: TRBV7-8
CDR3: CASSQHADGYTF

V: TRBV2
CDR3: CASSYQTVMNTEAFF

V: TRBV13
CDR3: CASSSAGRLSGNTIYF

V: TRBV3-1/TRBV3-2
CDR3: CASSQVRGPEQFF

V: TRBV7-6
CDR3: CASSLGQGSHNEQFF

V: TRBV29-1
CDR3: CSVEGTGTPFEAFF